The present T cell receptor (beta chain) was sequenced within a study of cytomegalovirus exposure and HLA in healthy donors. PCR primers comprised 60 Vbeta and 13 Jbeta primers. The assay was immunoSEQ multiplex PCR, and TCRdb's table has in-frame clones only and misses some. This table holds 190,000 or so clones, roughly 78% found once. Regarding the study as a whole: Analysis was performed later, and it showed HLA-associated TCR beta chains to be more clonally expanded than equally common others.

About this clone: The target antigen is unknown.

V dropped 3 bases and J dropped 8; count of bases not matched to a gene: 8. Germline V gene data show CDR1 as SGHNT and CDR2 as YYREEE (reference sequence). This CDR3 region has 15 residues. The rearrangement uses TRBV5-4 and TRBJ1-4; 9 bases match TRBD1. The receptor comes from a boy younger than 18 in good health and CMV-seronegative. Sequencing was performed on PBMCs. This CDR3 reads CASSSSQGAREKLFF. Here the CDR3 DNA reads TGTGCCAGCAGCTCCTCACAGGGGGCGCGAGAAAAACTGTTTTTT.